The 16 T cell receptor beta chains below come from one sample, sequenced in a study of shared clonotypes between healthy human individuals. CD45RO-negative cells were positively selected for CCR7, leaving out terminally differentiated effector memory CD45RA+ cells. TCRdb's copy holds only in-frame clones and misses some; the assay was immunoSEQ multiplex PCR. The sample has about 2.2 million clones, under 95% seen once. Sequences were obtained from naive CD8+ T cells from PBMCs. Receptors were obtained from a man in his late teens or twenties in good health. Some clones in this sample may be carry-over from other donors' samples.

CDR3 sequence reads: CASSAESLAPSSYNEQFF. In DNA, the CDR3 is TGTGCCAGCAGTGCAGAGAGCCTAGCCCCGAGCTCCTACAATGAGCAGTTCTTC. The chain links TRBV6-1 to TRBJ2-1; TRBD2 might be the D (5 bases). The germline gives CDR1 MNHNS, CDR2 SASEGT. V was trimmed by 4 bases and J by 0 bases, leaving 19 bases between them. The CDR3 runs to 18 residues.

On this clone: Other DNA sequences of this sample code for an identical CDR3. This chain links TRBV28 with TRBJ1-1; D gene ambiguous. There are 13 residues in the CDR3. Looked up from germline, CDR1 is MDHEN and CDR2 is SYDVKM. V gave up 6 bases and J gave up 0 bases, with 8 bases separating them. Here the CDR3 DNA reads TGTGCCAGCAGCCCCACACTGAACACTGAAGCTTTCTTT. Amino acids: CASSPTLNTEAFF.

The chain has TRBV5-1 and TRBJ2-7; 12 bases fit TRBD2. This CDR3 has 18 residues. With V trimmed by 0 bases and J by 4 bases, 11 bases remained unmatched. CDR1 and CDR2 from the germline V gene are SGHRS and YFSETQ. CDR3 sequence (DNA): TGCGCCAGCAGCTTGGGAGAACTAGCGGGGGGCTTCACTTACGAGCAGTACTTC. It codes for CASSLGELAGGFTYEQYF.

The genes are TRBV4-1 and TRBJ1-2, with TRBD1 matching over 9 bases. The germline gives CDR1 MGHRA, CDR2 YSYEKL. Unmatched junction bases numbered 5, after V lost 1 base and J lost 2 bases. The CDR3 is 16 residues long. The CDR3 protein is CASSQATGGRNYGYTF. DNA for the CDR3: TGCGCCAGCAGCCAAGCGACAGGGGGTAGGAACTATGGCTACACCTTC.

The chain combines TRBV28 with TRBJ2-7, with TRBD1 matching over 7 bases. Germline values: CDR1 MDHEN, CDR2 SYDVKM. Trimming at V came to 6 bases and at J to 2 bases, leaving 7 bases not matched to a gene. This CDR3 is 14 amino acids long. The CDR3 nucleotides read TGTGCCAGCAGCCCCACAGGGGTCACCTACGAGCAGTACTTC. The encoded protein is CASSPTGVTYEQYF.

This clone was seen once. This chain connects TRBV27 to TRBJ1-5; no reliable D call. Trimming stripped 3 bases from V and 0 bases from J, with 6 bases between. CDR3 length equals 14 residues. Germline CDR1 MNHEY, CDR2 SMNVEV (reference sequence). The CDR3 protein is CASSFSDSNQPQHF. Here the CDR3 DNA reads TGTGCCAGCAGTTTCAGTGATAGCAATCAGCCCCAGCATTTT.

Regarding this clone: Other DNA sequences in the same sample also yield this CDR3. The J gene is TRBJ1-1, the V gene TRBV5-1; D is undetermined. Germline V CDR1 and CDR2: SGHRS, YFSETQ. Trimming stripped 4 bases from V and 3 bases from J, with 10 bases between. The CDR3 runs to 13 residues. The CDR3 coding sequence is TGCGCCAGCAGCCCTAGGGAGGACACTGAAGCTTTCTTT. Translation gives CASSPREDTEAFF.

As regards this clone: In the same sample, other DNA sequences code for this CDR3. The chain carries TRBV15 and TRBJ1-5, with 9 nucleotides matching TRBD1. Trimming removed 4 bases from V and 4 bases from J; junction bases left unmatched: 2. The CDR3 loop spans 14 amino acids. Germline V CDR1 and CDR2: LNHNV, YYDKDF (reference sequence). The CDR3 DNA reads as TGTGCCACCAGCATCGACAGGGGGAATCAGCCCCAGCATTTT. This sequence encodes CATSIDRGNQPQHF.

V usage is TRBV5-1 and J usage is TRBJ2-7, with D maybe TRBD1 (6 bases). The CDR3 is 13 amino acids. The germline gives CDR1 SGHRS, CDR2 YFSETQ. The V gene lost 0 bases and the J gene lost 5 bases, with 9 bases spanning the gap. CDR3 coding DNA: TGCGCCAGCAGCTTGGGCAGGGGAAACGAGCAGTACTTC. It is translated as CASSLGRGNEQYF.

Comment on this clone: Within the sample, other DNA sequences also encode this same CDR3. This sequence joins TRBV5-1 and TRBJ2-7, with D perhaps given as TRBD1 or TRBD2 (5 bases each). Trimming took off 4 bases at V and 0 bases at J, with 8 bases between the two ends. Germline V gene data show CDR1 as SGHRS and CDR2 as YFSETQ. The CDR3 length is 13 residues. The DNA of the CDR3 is TGCGCCAGCAGCGGGACGGGCTCCTACGAGCAGTACTTC. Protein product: CASSGTGSYEQYF.

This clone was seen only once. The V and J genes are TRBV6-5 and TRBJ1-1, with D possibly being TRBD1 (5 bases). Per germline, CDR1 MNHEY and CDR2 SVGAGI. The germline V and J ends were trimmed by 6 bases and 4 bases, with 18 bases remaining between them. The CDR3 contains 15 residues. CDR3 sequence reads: CASSLRGEFSTEAFF. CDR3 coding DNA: TGTGCCAGCAGCCTGAGAGGGGAGTTCAGCACTGAAGCTTTCTTT.

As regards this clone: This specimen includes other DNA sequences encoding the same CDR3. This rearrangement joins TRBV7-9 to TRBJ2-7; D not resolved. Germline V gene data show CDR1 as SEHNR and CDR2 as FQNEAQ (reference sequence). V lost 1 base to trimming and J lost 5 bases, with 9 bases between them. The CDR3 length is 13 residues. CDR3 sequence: CASSLGGTNEQYF. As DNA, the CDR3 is TGTGCCAGCAGCTTAGGGGGAACTAACGAGCAGTACTTC. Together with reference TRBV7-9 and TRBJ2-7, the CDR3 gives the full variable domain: DTGVSQNPRHKITKRGQNVTFRCDPISEHNRLYWYRQTLGQGPEFLTYFQNEAQLEKSRLLSDRFSAERPKGSFSTLEIQRTEQGDSAMYLCASSLGGTNEQYFGPGTRLTVT.

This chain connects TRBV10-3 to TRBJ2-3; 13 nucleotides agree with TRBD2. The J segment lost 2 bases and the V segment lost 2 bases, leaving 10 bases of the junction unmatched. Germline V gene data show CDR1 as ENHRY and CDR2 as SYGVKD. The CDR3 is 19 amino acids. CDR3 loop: CAISEGGTSGKRLTDTQYF. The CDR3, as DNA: TGTGCCATCAGTGAGGGGGGGACTAGCGGGAAGAGACTCACAGATACGCAGTATTTT.

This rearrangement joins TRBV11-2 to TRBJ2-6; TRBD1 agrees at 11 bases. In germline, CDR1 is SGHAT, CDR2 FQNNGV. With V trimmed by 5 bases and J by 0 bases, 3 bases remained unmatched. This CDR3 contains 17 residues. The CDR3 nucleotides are TGTGCCAGCAGCCTCGGGACAGGGGGCTCTGGGGCCAACGTCCTGACTTTC. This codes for CASSLGTGGSGANVLTF.

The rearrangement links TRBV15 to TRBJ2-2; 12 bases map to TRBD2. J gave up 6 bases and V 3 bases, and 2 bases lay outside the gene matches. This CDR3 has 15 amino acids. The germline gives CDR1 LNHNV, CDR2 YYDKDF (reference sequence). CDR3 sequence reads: CATSSLAGGPGELFF. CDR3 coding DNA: TGTGCCACCAGCAGCCTAGCGGGAGGGCCCGGGGAGCTGTTTTTT.

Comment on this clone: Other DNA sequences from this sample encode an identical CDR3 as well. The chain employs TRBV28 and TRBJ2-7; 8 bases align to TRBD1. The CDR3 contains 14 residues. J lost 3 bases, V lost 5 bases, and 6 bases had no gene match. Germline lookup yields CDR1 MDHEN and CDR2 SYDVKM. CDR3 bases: TGTGCCAGCAGTCTTTGGACAGGGAGCTACGAGCAGTACTTC. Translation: CASSLWTGSYEQYF.